This TCR beta chain came from a study of regulatory T cells in long-lasting Graves disease. Notes on the study in general: With a small sample size, accuracy may have been reduced.

Both iRepertoire HTBI primers and Arm-PCR of CDR3 regions were used to build the TCR beta libraries. TCRdb itself ran the multiplex PCR reads through MiXCR, one entry per CDR3 protein. The sample lists 350,000 to 450,000 distinct CDR3 sequences, less than 25% occurring once. Of note for this clonotype: Its antigen remains unknown.

Time point reported: persistent/refractory GD, antithyroid drugs over 5 years with positive TRAb. PBMCs provided the RNA from which the TCR library was made. The sequences come from peripheral blood mononuclear cells (PBMCs), collected when the disease was refractory, from a patient treated with antithyroid drugs. The receptor comes from a female donor with Graves disease.

CDR3 DNA sequence: TGTGCCAGCAGCTTATCTAGTAGCCACGAGCAGTACTTC. It codes for CASSLSSSHEQYF. This chain connects TRBV7-8 to TRBJ2-7; unclear D gene. The V end was cut by 2 bases, the J end by 5 bases, with 10 bases between. This CDR3 contains 13 residues. CDR1 and CDR2 (germline): SGHVS, FQNEAQ.